This T cell receptor beta chain was captured in a study of sequential checkpoint blockade in melanoma. On the study more broadly: First-line arms were nivolumab then ipilimumab, or the reverse, randomized 1:1. DNA from 91 pretreatment tumor samples underwent TCRβ immunosequencing.

Treatment here: randomized to nivolumab then ipilimumab (arm A) or the reverse (arm B). DNA-damaging chemotherapy had not been given to any patient beforehand. Method: immunoSEQ multiplex PCR; TCRdb's copy keeps in-frame clones and lacks some. The table has approximately 4,000 clones, roughly 25% seen once; the top ten hold roughly 25%. J was trimmed by 4 bases and V by 4 bases; bases with no gene match: 6. The CDR3 has 15 amino acids. Germline-derived CDR1 and CDR2 are MGHRA and YSYEKL. The rearrangement joins TRBV4-1 to TRBJ2-1; 8 nucleotides agree with TRBD2. The sequence was obtained from a human donor with melanoma. The source material was tumor tissue (inferred from file names), sampled from a patient given nivolumab and ipilimumab in sequence. The CDR3 DNA sequence: TGCGCCAGCAGCCTCCGACTAGCGCAGTACAATGAGCAGTTCTTC. Its translation is CASSLRLAQYNEQFF.